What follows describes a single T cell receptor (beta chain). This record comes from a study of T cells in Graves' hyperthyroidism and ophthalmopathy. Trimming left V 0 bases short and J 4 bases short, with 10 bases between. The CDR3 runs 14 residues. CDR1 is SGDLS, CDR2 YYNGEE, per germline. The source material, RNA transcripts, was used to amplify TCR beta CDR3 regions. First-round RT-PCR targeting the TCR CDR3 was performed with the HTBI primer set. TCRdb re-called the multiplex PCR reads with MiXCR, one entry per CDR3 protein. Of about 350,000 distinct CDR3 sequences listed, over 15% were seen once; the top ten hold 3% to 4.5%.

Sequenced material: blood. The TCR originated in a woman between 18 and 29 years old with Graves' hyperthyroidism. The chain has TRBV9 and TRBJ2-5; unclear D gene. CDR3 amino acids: CASSVAPGGETQYF. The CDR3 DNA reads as TGTGCCAGCAGCGTAGCACCGGGCGGAGAGACCCAGTACTTC.